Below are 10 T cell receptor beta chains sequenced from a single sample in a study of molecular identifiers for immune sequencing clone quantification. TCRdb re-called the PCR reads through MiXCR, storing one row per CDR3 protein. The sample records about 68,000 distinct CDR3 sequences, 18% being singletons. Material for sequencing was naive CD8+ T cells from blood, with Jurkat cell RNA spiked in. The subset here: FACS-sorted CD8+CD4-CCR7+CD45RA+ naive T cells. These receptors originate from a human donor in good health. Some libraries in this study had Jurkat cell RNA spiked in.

CDR3 loop: CASSSLALQETQYF. The CDR3 DNA follows: TGTGCCAGCAGCAGTTTAGCCCTACAAGAGACCCAGTACTTC. The V gene is TRBV27, the J gene TRBJ2-5; D gene unclear. Germline CDR1 is MNHEY and CDR2 is SMNVEV (reference sequence). This CDR3 region has 14 residues. Trimming removed 6 bases at V and 2 bases at J, with 13 bases between.

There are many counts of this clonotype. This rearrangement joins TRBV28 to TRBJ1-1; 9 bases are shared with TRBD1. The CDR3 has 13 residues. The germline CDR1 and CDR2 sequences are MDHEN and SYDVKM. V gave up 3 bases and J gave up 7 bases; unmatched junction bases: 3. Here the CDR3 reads CASSFGTGSEAFF. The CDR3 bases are TGTGCCAGCAGTTTCGGGACAGGGAGTGAAGCTTTCTTT.

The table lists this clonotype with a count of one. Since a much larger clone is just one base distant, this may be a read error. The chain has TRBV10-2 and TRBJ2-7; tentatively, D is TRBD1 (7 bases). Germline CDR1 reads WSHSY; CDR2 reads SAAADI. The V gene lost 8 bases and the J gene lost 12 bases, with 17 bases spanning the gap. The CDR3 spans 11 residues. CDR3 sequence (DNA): TGCGCCAGCGTCGGGGGACAGCTCCCGTACTTC. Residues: CASVGGQLPYF.

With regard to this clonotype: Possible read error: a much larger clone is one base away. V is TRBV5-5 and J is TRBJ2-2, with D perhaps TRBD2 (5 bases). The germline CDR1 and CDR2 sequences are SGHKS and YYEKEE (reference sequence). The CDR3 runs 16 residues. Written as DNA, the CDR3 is TGTGCCAGCAGAACGAGACCGAGAGGGAACACCGGGGAGCCGTTTTTT. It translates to CASRTRPRGNTGEPFF.

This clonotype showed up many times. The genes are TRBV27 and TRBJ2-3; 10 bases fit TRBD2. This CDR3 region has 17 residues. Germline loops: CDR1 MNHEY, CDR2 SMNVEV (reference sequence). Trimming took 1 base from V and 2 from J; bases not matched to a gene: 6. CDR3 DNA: TGTGCCAGCAGTTTATTGCAACTAGCGGGACTCACAGATACGCAGTATTTT. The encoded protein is CASSLLQLAGLTDTQYF.

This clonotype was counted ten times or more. The CDR3 sequence: CASSLRGVVGNSGANVLTF. CDR3 coding DNA: TGTGCCAGCAGTTTACGAGGGGTAGTGGGAAACTCTGGGGCCAACGTCCTGACTTTC. The gene calls are TRBV27 and TRBJ2-6, with D perhaps TRBD1 or TRBD2 (5 bases each). V lost 2 bases to trimming and J lost 0 bases, with 17 bases between them. Germline assignment: CDR1 MNHEY and CDR2 SMNVEV (reference sequence). The CDR3 has 19 residues.

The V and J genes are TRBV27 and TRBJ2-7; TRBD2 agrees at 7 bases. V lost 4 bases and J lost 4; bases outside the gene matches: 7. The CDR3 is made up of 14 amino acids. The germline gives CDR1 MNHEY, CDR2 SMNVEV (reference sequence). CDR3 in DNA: TGTGCCAGCAGTTCTTGGCGGGAGTCGTACGAGCAGTACTTC. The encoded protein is CASSSWRESYEQYF.

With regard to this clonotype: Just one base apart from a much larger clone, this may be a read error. CDR3 region: CASSSGAGELLF. Written as DNA, the CDR3 is TGTGCCAGCAGCTCAGGGGCCGGGGAGCTGCTTTTT. The chain employs TRBV5-3 and TRBJ2-2; D is perhaps TRBD1 (6 bases). TRBV5-3 is recorded as an ORF, its role being uncertain. The CDR3 contains 12 residues.

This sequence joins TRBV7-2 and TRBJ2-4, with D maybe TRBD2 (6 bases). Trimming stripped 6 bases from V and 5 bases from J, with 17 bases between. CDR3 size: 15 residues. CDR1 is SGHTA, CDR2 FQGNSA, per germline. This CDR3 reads CASRKMWGEENIQYF. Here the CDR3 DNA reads TGTGCCAGCAGAAAAATGTGGGGGGAGGAAAACATTCAGTACTTC.

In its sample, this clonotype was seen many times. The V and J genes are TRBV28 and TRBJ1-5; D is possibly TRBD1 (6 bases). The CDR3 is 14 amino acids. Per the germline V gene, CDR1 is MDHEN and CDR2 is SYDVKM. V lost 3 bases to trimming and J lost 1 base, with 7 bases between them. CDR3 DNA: TGTGCCAGCAGTTTTGGACAGAGCAATCAGCCCCAGCATTTT. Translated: CASSFGQSNQPQHF.